These 28 T cell receptor beta chains were all obtained from the same sample, sequenced in a study of blood T cell repertoires in COVID-19. The method was immunoSEQ multiplex PCR; TCRdb's version includes in-frame clones alone and lacks a portion of them. The table shows about 180,000 clones, with approximately 84% occurring only once. The specimen was PBMCs or T cells enriched from blood (not recorded which). These receptors all stem from a woman aged 40 to 50 with acute COVID-19.

This clone has just one count. The V gene is TRBV27, the J gene TRBJ2-2; D perhaps matches TRBD1 (7 bases). The germline gives CDR1 MNHEY, CDR2 SMNVEV (reference sequence). V dropped 6 bases and J dropped 3 bases, with 23 bases sitting between them. This CDR3 has 18 residues. This CDR3 reads CASSDPFTQGEDTGELFF. In DNA, the CDR3 is TGTGCCAGCAGCGACCCTTTTACCCAGGGGGAGGACACCGGGGAGCTGTTTTTT.

This clone was observed a single time. The genes are TRBV9 and TRBJ2-3, with no clear D. V was shortened by 4 bases and J by 1 base, with 13 bases between the two germline ends. The CDR3 extends over 15 amino acids. The germline gives CDR1 SGDLS, CDR2 YYNGEE. The CDR3 loop is CASSSRNRGTDTQYF. The CDR3 nucleotides read TGTGCCAGCAGCTCCAGGAACCGCGGCACAGATACGCAGTATTTT. The entire variable domain, with the rest obtained from reference TRBV9 and TRBJ2-3, is as follows: DSGVTQTPKHLITATGQRVTLRCSPRSGDLSVYWYQQSLDQGLQFLIQYYNGEERAKGNILERFSAQQFPDLHSELNLSSLELGDSALYFCASSSRNRGTDTQYFGPGTRLTVL.

V gene TRBV28 combines with J gene TRBJ2-1, with 10 bases lining up with TRBD2. The CDR3 covers 16 residues. Unmatched junction bases numbered 9, after V lost 1 base and J lost 9 bases. Germline V CDR1 and CDR2: MDHEN, SYDVKM. The CDR3, as DNA: TGTGCCAGCAGTTTATCACTAGCGGGATATCAGACTGAGCAGTTCTTC. It yields the protein CASSLSLAGYQTEQFF.

The chain links TRBV4-2 to TRBJ2-3; D unclear. Germline V gene sequence: CDR1 LGHNA, CDR2 YNFKEQ. The V end was cut by 4 bases, the J end by 0 bases, with 11 bases between. The CDR3 has 15 residues. CDR3 residues: CASSPEEASTDTQYF. For the CDR3, the DNA is TGTGCCAGCAGCCCAGAAGAGGCTAGCACAGATACGCAGTATTTT.

This rearrangement joins TRBV6-5 to TRBJ1-2; no definite D call. CDR1 is MNHEY, CDR2 SVGAGI, per germline. This CDR3 contains 11 residues. Trimming removed 7 bases from V and 10 bases from J, with 13 bases in between. The CDR3 nucleotides are TGTGCCAGCATGACAAACTTTTACTACACCTTC. Encoded protein: CASMTNFYYTF.

The rearrangement uses TRBV7-9 and TRBJ2-1; 10 positions match TRBD2. The V segment lost 5 bases and the J segment 9 bases; nucleotides outside the gene matches: 16. The germline V gene has CDR1 SEHNR and CDR2 FQNEAQ (reference sequence). CDR3 length: 17 residues. CDR3 protein: CASSPGGLAGGNGEQFF. The CDR3 region has the DNA TGTGCCAGCAGCCCAGGGGGGTTAGCGGGAGGAAACGGTGAGCAGTTCTTC.

This clone appeared a single time. This chain's CDR3 is CASSVNEAVLHF. The CDR3 DNA reads as TGTGCCAGCAGCGTAAACGAGGCAGTTCTCCACTTT. The chain uses TRBV9 and TRBJ1-6; D gene unclear. The CDR3 is 12 residues long. Germline V gene sequence: CDR1 SGDLS, CDR2 YYNGEE. Trimming took off 1 base at V and 16 bases at J, with 12 bases between the two ends.

At least ten counts were recorded for this clone. The rearrangement joins TRBV6-2 or TRBV6-3 to TRBJ2-6, with a tentative D call TRBD1 (5 bases). The germline CDR1 and CDR2 sequences are MNHEY and SVGEGT. This CDR3 is 15 amino acids long. V dropped 0 bases and J dropped 2 bases, with 5 bases sitting between them. CDR3 sequence: CASSYSGAGANVLTF. The CDR3 nucleotides read TGTGCCAGCAGTTACTCAGGGGCTGGGGCCAACGTCCTGACTTTC.

The chain uses TRBV19 and TRBJ1-4; D not resolved. Germline values: CDR1 LNHDA, CDR2 SQIVND (reference sequence). The CDR3 length is 15 residues. Trimming stripped 3 bases from V and 1 base from J, with 9 bases between. The CDR3, as DNA: TGTGCCAGTAGTATCATTACGGGAACTAATGAAAAACTGTTTTTT. It is translated as CASSIITGTNEKLFF.

J is TRBJ2-1 and V is TRBV12-3 or TRBV12-4; tentative D call: TRBD2 (6 bases). Trimming cost V 5 bases and J 10 bases, with 15 bases left between them. The CDR3 totals 13 residues. The CDR3 nucleotides are TGTGCCAGCAGTCAGCGGGTAGAGCGGGAGCAGTTCTTC. Translating gives CASSQRVEREQFF.

The rearrangement uses TRBV5-8 and TRBJ1-1; 11 bases map to TRBD1. The trim removed 4 bases at V and 5 bases at J, leaving 7 bases unmatched. CDR1 is SGHTS, CDR2 YDEGEE, per germline. CDR3 size: 15 residues. In nucleotides, the CDR3 is TGTGCCAGCAGCAAGACCGGGACAGGGGGTACTGAAGCTTTCTTT. It is translated as CASSKTGTGGTEAFF.

This clone has just one count. The chain joins TRBV6-5 to TRBJ2-2; 11 bases match TRBD1. Germline V gene sequence: CDR1 MNHEY, CDR2 SVGAGI. This CDR3 is 14 amino acids long. With V trimmed by 6 bases and J by 6 bases, 3 bases remained unmatched. Here the CDR3 DNA reads TGTGCCAGCAGCCGGGACAGGGGGGCCGGGGAGCTGTTTTTT. The encoded protein is CASSRDRGAGELFF.

This clone was detected a few times. The chain recombines TRBV6-5 with TRBJ2-1; a possible D gene is TRBD2 (5 bases). The CDR3 spans 16 residues. V was trimmed by 0 bases and J by 4 bases, leaving 13 bases between them. The germline CDR1 and CDR2 sequences are MNHEY and SVGAGI. CDR3 nucleotide sequence: TGTGCCAGCAGTTACTCGCCCCCTAGCAGATACAATGAGCAGTTCTTC. Protein product: CASSYSPPSRYNEQFF.

This clone was seen a single time. This chain links TRBV7-4 with TRBJ1-5, with D possibly matching TRBD1 (5 bases). Germline lookup yields CDR1 SGHVT and CDR2 SQSDAQ. The V end lost 5 bases, the J end lost 1 base, and 12 bases lay between the germline ends. This CDR3 comprises 15 residues. The CDR3 loop reads CASSLRQFSNQPQHF. The CDR3 region has the DNA TGTGCCAGCAGCCTCCGACAGTTCAGCAATCAGCCCCAGCATTTT.

The gene calls are TRBV5-4 and TRBJ2-3, with 10 bases that match TRBD2. The CDR3 loop spans 17 amino acids. Germline V CDR1 and CDR2: SGHNT, YYREEE (reference sequence). V was pared by 1 base and J by 0 bases, with 5 bases of the junction left unmatched. CDR3 region: CASSLRLAGSSTDTQYF. The CDR3 DNA reads as TGTGCCAGCAGCTTGAGACTAGCGGGTTCTAGCACAGATACGCAGTATTTT.

V gene TRBV12-3 or TRBV12-4 combines with J gene TRBJ1-3; D is uncertain. CDR3 length: 13 residues. Trimming took 6 bases from V and 0 from J, leaving 6 bases between them. The CDR3 sequence is CASRQLSGNTIYF. In DNA form, the CDR3 reads TGTGCCAGCAGACAGCTCTCTGGAAACACCATATATTTT.

The chain has TRBV11-1 and TRBJ2-1; TRBD2 agrees at 8 bases. CDR1 and CDR2 (germline): SGHAT, FQDESV (reference sequence). The junction had 6 bases not matched to a gene; V was cut back by 1 base and J by 4 bases. The CDR3 length is 16 residues. The CDR3 nucleotides read TGTGCCAGCAGCTTAGGGTCGAGCGGGAGTTACAATGAGCAGTTCTTC. Its translation: CASSLGSSGSYNEQFF.

The chain has TRBV7-9 and TRBJ2-5, with 8 bases matching TRBD1. The J segment lost 3 bases and the V segment lost 8 bases, leaving 11 bases of the junction unmatched. The CDR3 contains 15 residues. The germline V gene has CDR1 SEHNR and CDR2 FQNEAQ (reference sequence). This CDR3 is CASRPRGPTEETQYF. CDR3 bases: TGTGCCAGCCGGCCCAGGGGGCCCACGGAAGAGACCCAGTACTTC.

This sequence joins TRBV5-1 and TRBJ2-1; 7 nucleotides match TRBD2. The CDR3 loop spans 15 amino acids. V gave up 0 bases and J gave up 6 bases; unmatched junction bases: 6. Germline loops: CDR1 SGHRS, CDR2 YFSETQ. The DNA of the CDR3 is TGCGCCAGCAGCTTGGGTCTAGCGGCTGGCAATGAGCAGTTCTTC. Translation gives CASSLGLAAGNEQFF.

This clone was picked up one time. This chain's CDR3 is CASSSDRAHYGYTF. CDR3 sequence (DNA): TGTGCCAGCAGCTCAGACAGGGCTCACTATGGCTACACCTTC. The chain employs TRBV5-5 and TRBJ1-2; 7 bases map to TRBD1. Looked up from germline, CDR1 is SGHKS and CDR2 is YYEKEE (reference sequence). V was pared by 3 bases and J by 3 bases, with 5 bases of the junction left unmatched. This CDR3 has 14 residues.

In DNA form, the CDR3 reads TGTGCCAGTAGTTTACTAGGCACCGGGGAGCTGTTTTTT. It encodes CASSLLGTGELFF. The chain combines TRBV19 with TRBJ2-2; a weak D match, TRBD2 (5 bases). CDR1 LNHDA and CDR2 SQIVND come from the germline V gene (reference sequence). This CDR3 has 13 amino acids. The V gene lost 5 bases and the J gene lost 4 bases, with 8 bases spanning the gap.

In its sample, this clone was seen once. The V call is TRBV7-9, the J call TRBJ2-2, with D possibly being TRBD2 (6 bases). Per the germline V gene, CDR1 is SEHNR and CDR2 is FQNEAQ (reference sequence). This CDR3 has 15 amino acids. Trimming pared 5 bases from V and 6 bases from J, leaving 16 bases between. CDR3: CASSLYGGAAGELFF. The CDR3 DNA reads TGTGCCAGCAGCCTCTACGGGGGAGCGGCCGGGGAGCTGTTTTTT. Full variable domain (missing parts from reference TRBV7-9 and TRBJ2-2): DTGVSQNPRHKITKRGQNVTFRCDPISEHNRLYWYRQTLGQGPEFLTYFQNEAQLEKSRLLSDRFSAERPKGSFSTLEIQRTEQGDSAMYLCASSLYGGAAGELFFGEGSRLTVL.

This clone showed up just once. The V gene is TRBV7-3, the J gene TRBJ2-1, with 10 bases aligning to TRBD2. The length of the CDR3 is 16 residues. The germline V gene has CDR1 SGHTA and CDR2 FQGTGA. V gave up 5 bases and J gave up 6 bases; unmatched junction bases: 10. The DNA of the CDR3 is TGTGCCAGCAGCCCCAGAGGGCTAGCGGGAGTCAATGAGCAGTTCTTC. It is translated as CASSPRGLAGVNEQFF.

This rearrangement joins TRBV19 to TRBJ2-1, with 7 bases identical to TRBD2. The V and J ends lost 7 bases and 9 bases, in that order; junction bases with no gene match: 18. The CDR3 sequence is 16 residues long. CDR1 LNHDA and CDR2 SQIVND come from the germline V gene (reference sequence). For the CDR3, the DNA is TGTGCCAGTACCTCGACTAGCAGTAAGGCGAGGGGTGAGCAGTTCTTC. Translating it yields CASTSTSSKARGEQFF.

The chain is built from TRBV5-1 and TRBJ2-5; 9 nucleotides line up with TRBD2. The CDR3 has 17 residues. Losses at the gene ends were 0 bases for V and 4 bases for J; bases not matched to a gene: 10. Germline lookup yields CDR1 SGHRS and CDR2 YFSETQ. In nucleotides, the CDR3 is TGCGCCAGCAGCTTGGCCGCGGGAGGGCGGGTCCGAGAGACCCAGTACTTC. Translation: CASSLAAGGRVRETQYF.

This clone is a singleton in its sample. The chain combines TRBV12-2 with TRBJ1-5; TRBD1 is the table's D call and was not checked against the DNA. TRBV12-2 is flagged as a pseudogene. CDR3 length equals 16 residues. CDR3 DNA sequence: TGTGCAAGTCGCTTAACCTCAGGGGTTCTCAATCAGCCCCAGCATTTT. Translated, it gives CASRLTSGVLNQPQHF.

The chain is built from TRBV11-3 and TRBJ2-5; TRBD1 matches 7 bases. The junction had 2 bases not matched to a gene; V was cut back by 5 bases and J by 5 bases. The CDR3 runs 12 residues. Germline CDR1 and CDR2: SGHNT and YENEEA. The CDR3 DNA reads TGTGCCAGCAGCGTCAGGGGGGAGACCCAGTACTTC. It encodes CASSVRGETQYF.

The CDR3 DNA reads as TGTGCCAGCAGTCCTAGCGGTTCCTACAATGAGCAGTTCTTC. Its protein product is CASSPSGSYNEQFF. The rearrangement links TRBV11-2 to TRBJ2-1; TRBD2 aligns across 7 bases. Germline values: CDR1 SGHAT, CDR2 FQNNGV. This CDR3 is built from 14 residues. Trimming at V came to 6 bases and at J to 1 base, leaving 3 bases not matched to a gene. Full variable domain (missing parts from reference TRBV11-2 and TRBJ2-1): EAGVAQSPRYKIIEKRQSVAFWCNPISGHATLYWYQQILGQGPKLLIQFQNNGVVDDSQLPKDRFSAERLKGVDSTLKIQPAKLEDSAVYLCASSPSGSYNEQFFGPGTRLTVL.